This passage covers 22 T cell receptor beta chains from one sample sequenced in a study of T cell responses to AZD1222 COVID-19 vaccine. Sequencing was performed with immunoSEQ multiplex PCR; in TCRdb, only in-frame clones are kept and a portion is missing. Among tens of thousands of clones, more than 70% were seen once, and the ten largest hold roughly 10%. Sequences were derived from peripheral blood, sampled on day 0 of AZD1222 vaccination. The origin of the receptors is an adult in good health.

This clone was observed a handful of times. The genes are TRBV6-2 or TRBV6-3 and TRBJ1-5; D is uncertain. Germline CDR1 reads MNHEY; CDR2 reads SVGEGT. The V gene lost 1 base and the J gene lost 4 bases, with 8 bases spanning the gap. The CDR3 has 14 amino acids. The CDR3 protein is CASSYYSRNQPQHF. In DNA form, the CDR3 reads TGTGCCAGCAGTTACTACAGCCGTAATCAGCCCCAGCATTTT.

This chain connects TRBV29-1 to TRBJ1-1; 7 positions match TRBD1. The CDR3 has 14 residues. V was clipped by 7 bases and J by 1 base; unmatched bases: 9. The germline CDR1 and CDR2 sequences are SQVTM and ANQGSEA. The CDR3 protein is CSARQGGGNTEAFF. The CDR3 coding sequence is TGCAGCGCCCGACAGGGCGGAGGGAACACTGAAGCTTTCTTT.

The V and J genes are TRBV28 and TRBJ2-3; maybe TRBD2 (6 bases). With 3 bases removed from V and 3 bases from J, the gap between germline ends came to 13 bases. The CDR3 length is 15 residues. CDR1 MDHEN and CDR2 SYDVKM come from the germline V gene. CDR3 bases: TGTGCCAGCAGTTTCTCCGGAGGGCTTACAGATACGCAGTATTTT. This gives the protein CASSFSGGLTDTQYF.

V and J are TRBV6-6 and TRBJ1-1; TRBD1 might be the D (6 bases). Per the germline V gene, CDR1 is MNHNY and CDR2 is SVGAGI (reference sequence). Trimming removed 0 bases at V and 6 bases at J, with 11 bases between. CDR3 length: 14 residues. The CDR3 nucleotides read TGTGCCAGCAGTTACTCCAGGGGATGGTCTGAAGCTTTCTTT. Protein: CASSYSRGWSEAFF.

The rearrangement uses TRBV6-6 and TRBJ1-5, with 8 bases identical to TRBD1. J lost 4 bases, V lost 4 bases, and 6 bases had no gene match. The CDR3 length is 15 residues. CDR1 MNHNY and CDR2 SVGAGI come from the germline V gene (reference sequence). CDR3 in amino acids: CASSFGQGGNQPQHF. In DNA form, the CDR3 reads TGTGCCAGCAGTTTCGGACAGGGAGGTAATCAGCCCCAGCATTTT.

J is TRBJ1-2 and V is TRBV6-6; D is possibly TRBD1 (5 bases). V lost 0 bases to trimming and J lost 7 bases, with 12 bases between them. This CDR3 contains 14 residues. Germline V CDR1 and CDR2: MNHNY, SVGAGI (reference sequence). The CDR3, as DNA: TGTGCCAGCAGTTACTCGTCAGGGATGGGTGGCTACACCTTC. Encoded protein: CASSYSSGMGGYTF.

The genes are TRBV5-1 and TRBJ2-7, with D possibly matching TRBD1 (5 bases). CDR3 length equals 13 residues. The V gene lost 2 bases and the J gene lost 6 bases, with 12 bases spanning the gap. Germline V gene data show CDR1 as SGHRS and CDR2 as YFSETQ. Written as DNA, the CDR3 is TGCGCCAGCAGCTTTCAGGGCACGAGCGAGCAGTACTTC. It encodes CASSFQGTSEQYF.

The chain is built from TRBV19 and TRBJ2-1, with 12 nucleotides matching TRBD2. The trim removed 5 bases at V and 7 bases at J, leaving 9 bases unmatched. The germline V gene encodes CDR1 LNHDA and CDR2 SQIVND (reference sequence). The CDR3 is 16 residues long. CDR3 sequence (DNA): TGTGCCAGTAGTCTTAGACTAGCGGGGGCCCAAAATGAGCAGTTCTTC. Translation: CASSLRLAGAQNEQFF.

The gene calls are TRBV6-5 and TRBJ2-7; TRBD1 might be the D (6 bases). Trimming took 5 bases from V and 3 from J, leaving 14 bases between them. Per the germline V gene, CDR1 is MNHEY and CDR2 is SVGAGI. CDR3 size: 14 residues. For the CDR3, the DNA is TGTGCCAGCAGTACCCAACAGGGCCGCTACGAGCAGTACTTC. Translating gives CASSTQQGRYEQYF.

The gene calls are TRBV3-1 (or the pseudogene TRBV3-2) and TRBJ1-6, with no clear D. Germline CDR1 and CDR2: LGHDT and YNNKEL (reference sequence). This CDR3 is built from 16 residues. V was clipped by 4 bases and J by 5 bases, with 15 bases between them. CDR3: CASSLIFLADNSPLHF. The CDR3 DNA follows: TGTGCCAGCAGCCTGATTTTCCTAGCAGATAATTCACCCCTCCACTTT.

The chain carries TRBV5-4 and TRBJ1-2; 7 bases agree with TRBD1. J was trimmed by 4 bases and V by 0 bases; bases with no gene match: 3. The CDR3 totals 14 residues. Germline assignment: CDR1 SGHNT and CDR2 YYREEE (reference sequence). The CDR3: CASSLVTGSYGYTF. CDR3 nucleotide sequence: TGTGCCAGCAGCTTGGTGACAGGGAGCTATGGCTACACCTTC.

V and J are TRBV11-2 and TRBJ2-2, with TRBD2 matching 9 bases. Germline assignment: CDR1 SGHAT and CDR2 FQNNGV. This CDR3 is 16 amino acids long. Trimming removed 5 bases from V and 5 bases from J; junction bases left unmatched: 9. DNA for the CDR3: TGTGCCAGCAGCCTGCTGCGGGGGGGCCCTACCGGGGAGCTGTTTTTT. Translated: CASSLLRGGPTGELFF. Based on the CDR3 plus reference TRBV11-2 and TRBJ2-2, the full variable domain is EAGVAQSPRYKIIEKRQSVAFWCNPISGHATLYWYQQILGQGPKLLIQFQNNGVVDDSQLPKDRFSAERLKGVDSTLKIQPAKLEDSAVYLCASSLLRGGPTGELFFGEGSRLTVL.

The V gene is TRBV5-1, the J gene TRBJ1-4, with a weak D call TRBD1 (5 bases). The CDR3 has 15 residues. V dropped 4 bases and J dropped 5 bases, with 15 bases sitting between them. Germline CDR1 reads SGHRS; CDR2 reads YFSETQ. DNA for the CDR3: TGCGCCAGCAGCCCGGACGGGGGGAACAATGAAAAACTGTTTTTT. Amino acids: CASSPDGGNNEKLFF.

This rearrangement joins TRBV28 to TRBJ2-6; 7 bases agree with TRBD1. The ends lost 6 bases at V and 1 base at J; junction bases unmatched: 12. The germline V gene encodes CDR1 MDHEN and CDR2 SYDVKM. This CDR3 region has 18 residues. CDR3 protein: CASSPVGTVPSGANVLTF. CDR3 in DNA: TGTGCCAGCAGCCCAGTGGGGACAGTACCGTCTGGGGCCAACGTCCTGACTTTC.

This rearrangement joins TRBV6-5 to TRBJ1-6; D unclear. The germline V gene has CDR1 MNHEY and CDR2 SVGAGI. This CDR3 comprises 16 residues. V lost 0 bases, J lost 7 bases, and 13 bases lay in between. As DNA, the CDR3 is TGTGCCAGCAGTTACTCAAGCTCGCTTAGGAATTCACCCCTCCACTTT. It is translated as CASSYSSSLRNSPLHF.

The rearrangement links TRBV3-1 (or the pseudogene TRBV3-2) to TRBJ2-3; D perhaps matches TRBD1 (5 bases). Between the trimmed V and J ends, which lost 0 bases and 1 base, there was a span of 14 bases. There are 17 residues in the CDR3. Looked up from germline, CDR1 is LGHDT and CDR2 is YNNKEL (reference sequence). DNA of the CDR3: TGTGCCAGCAGCCAAGATCAGGGCGAGTGGGGCACAGATACGCAGTATTTT. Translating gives CASSQDQGEWGTDTQYF.

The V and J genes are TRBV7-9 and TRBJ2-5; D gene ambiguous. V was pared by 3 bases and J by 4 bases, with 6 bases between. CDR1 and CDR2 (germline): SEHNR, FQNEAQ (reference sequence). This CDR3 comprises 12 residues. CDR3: CASSLPTETQYF. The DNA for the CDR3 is TGTGCCAGCAGCTTGCCCACAGAGACCCAGTACTTC.

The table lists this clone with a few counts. The CDR3 protein is CASSYISTVSGNTIYF. In DNA, the CDR3 is TGTGCCAGCAGCTACATTTCGACCGTCTCTGGAAACACCATATATTTT. The V call is TRBV3-1 (or the pseudogene TRBV3-2), the J call TRBJ1-3; D call uncertain. The V gene's germline CDR1 is LGHDT and CDR2 YNNKEL (reference sequence). CDR3 length: 16 residues. The germline V and J ends were trimmed by 5 bases and 0 bases, with 14 bases remaining between them.

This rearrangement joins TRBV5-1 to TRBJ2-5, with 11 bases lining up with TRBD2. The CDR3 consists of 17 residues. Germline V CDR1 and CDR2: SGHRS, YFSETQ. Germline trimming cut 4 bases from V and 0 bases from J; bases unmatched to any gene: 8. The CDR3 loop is CASSHLAGGGDQETQYF. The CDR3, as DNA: TGCGCCAGCAGCCATCTAGCGGGAGGTGGAGACCAAGAGACCCAGTACTTC.

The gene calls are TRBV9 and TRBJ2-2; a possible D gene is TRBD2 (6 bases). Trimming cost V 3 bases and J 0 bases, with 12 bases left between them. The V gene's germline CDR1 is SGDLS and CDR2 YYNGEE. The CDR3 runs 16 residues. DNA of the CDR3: TGTGCCAGCAGCGAAACCGGACTAACGAACACCGGGGAGCTGTTTTTT. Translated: CASSETGLTNTGELFF.

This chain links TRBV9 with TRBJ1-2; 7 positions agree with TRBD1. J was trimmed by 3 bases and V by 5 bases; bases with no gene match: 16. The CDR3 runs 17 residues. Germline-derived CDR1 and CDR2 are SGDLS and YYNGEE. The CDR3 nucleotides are TGTGCCAGCAGTGCCCCGGGACAGACAATATTTGACTATGGCTACACCTTC. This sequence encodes CASSAPGQTIFDYGYTF.

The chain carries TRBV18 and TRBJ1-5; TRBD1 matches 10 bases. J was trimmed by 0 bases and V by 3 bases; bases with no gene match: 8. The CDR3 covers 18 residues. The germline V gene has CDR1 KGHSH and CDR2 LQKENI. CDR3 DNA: TGTGCCAGCTCACCGACAGGGGGCTCGGCGGATAGCAATCAGCCCCAGCATTTT. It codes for CASSPTGGSADSNQPQHF.